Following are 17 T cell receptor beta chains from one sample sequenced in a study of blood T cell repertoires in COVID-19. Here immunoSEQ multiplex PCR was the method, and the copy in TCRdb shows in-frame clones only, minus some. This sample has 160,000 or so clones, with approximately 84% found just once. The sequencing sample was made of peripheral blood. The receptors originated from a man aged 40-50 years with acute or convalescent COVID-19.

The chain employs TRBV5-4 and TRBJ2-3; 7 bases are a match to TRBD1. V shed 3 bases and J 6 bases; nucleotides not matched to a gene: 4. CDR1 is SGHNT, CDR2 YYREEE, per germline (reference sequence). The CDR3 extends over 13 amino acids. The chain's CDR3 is CASSYDRADTQYF. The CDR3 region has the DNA TGTGCCAGCAGCTACGACAGGGCTGATACGCAGTATTTT.

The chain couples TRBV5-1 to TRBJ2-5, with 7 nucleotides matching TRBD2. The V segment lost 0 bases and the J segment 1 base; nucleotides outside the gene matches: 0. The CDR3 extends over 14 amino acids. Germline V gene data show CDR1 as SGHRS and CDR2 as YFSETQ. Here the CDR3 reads CASSLGGGQETQYF. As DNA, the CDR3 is TGCGCCAGCAGCTTGGGGGGGGGCCAAGAGACCCAGTACTTC.

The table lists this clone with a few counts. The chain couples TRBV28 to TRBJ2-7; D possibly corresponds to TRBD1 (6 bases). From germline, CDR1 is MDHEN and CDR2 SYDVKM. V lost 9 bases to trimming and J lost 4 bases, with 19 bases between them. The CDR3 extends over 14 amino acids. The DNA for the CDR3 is TGTGCCAGTCGAAGGGAAACAGGGTGGTACGAGCAGTACTTC. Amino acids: CASRRETGWYEQYF.

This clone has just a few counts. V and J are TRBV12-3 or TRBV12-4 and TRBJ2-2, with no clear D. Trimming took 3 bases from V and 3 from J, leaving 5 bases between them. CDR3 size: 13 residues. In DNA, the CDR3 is TGTGCCAGCAGTTTGGCGGACACCGGGGAGCTGTTTTTT. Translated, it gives CASSLADTGELFF.

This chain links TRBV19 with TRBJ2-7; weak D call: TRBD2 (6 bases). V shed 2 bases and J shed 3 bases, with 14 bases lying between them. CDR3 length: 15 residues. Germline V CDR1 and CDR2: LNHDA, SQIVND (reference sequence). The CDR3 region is CASSIQTSPDYEQYF. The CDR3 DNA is TGTGCCAGTAGTATACAAACTAGCCCAGACTACGAGCAGTACTTC.

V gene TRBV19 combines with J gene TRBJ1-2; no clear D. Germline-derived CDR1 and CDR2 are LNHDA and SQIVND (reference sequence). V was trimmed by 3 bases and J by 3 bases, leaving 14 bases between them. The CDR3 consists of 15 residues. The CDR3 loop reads CASSISAQSYYGYTF. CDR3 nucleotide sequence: TGTGCCAGTAGTATCTCGGCACAGTCTTACTATGGCTACACCTTC.

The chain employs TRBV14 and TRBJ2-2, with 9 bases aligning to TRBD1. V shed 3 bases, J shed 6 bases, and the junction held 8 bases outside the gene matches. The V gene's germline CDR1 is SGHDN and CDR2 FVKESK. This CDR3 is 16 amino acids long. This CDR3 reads CASSHARDRASGELFF. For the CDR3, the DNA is TGTGCCAGCAGCCACGCACGGGACAGGGCGTCCGGGGAGCTGTTTTTT.

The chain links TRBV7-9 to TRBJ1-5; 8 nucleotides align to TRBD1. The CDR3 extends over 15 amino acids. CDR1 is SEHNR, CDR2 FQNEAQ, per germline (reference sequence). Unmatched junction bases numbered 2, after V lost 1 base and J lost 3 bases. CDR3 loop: CASSLGTGYNQPQHF. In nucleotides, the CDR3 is TGTGCCAGCAGCTTAGGGACAGGGTACAATCAGCCCCAGCATTTT.

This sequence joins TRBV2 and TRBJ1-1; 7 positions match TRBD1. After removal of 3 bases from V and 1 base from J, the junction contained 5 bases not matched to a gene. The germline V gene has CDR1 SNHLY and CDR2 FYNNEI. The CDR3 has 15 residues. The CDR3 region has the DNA TGTGCCAGCAGTGATCGGGCAGGGGGGAACACTGAAGCTTTCTTT. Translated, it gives CASSDRAGGNTEAFF. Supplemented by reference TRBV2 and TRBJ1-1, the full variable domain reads EPEVTQTPSHQVTQMGQEVILRCVPISNHLYFYWYRQILGQKVEFLVSFYNNEISEKSEIFDDQFSVERPDGSNFTLKIRSTKLEDSAMYFCASSDRAGGNTEAFFGQGTRLTVV.

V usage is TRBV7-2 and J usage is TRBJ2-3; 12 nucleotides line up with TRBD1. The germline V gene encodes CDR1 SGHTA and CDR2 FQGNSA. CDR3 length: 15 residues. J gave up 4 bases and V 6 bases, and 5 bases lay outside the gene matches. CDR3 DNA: TGTGCCAGCAGAGCCGGGACAGGGGGCCCAGATACGCAGTATTTT. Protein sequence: CASRAGTGGPDTQYF.

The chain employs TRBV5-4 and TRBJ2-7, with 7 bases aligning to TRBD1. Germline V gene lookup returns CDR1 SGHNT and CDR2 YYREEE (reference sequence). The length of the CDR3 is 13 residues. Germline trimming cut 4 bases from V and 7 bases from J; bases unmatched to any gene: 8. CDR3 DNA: TGTGCCAGCAGCCCGGGACAGCCTGGGGAGCAGTACTTC. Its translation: CASSPGQPGEQYF.

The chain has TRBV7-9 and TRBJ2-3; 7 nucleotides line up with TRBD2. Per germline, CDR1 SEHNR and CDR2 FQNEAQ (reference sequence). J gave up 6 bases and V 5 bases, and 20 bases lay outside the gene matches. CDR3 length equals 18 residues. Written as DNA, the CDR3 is TGTGCCAGCAGCGCCCACCTGGTATTAGCGGGCGGCGGGGATACGCAGTATTTT. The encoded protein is CASSAHLVLAGGGDTQYF.

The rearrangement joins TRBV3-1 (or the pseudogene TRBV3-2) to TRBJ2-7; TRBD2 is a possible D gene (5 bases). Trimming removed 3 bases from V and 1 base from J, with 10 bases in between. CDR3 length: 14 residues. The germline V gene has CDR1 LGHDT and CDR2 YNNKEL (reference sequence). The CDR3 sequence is CASSQVGVSYEQYF. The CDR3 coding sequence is TGTGCCAGCAGCCAGGTGGGAGTTTCCTACGAGCAGTACTTC.

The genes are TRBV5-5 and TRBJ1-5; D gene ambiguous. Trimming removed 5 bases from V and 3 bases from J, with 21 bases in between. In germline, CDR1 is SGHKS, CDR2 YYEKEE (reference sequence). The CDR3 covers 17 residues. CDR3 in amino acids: CASSTHPGEALNQPQHF. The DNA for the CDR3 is TGTGCCAGCAGTACCCACCCCGGGGAGGCCCTCAATCAGCCCCAGCATTTT.

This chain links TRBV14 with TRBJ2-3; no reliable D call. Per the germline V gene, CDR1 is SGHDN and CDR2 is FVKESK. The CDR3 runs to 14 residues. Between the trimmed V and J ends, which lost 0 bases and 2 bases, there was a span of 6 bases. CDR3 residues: CASSQDYYTDTQYF. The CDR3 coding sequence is TGTGCCAGCAGCCAAGATTACTACACAGATACGCAGTATTTT. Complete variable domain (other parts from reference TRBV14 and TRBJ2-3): EAGVTQFPSHSVIEKGQTVTLRCDPISGHDNLYWYRRVMGKEIKFLLHFVKESKQDESGMPNNRFLAERTGGTYSTLKVQPAELEDSGVYFCASSQDYYTDTQYFGPGTRLTVL.

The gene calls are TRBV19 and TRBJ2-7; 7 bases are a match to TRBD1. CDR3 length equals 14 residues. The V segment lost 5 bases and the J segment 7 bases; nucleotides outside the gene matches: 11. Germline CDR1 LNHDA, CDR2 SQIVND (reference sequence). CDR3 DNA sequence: TGTGCCAGTAGTCCTAGACAGGGTTGGGGGGAGCAGTACTTC. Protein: CASSPRQGWGEQYF.

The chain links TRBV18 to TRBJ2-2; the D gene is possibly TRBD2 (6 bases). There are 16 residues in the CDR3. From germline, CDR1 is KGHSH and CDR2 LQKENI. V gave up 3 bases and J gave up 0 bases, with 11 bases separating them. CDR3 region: CASSPWAGPNTGELFF. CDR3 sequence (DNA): TGTGCCAGCTCACCCTGGGCGGGACCGAACACCGGGGAGCTGTTTTTT.